The rows below give T cell receptor beta chains drawn from one sample of a study of blood T cell repertoires in COVID-19. The repertoire was sequenced with immunoSEQ multiplex PCR; TCRdb's copy has only in-frame clones and lacks some. The profile covers some 240,000 clones, with 89% appearing a single time and approximately 5% taken by the ten largest. Source material: peripheral blood. The receptors shown here come from a woman in her 40s who had recovered from COVID-19. Both conserved end residues are trimmed from each CDR3. Fields, in order: CDR3 length, clone size, D gene, J gene, V gene, CDR3 protein. The D gene is left open where the match is weak. Clone size is shown for a subset of rows, as once, few, many or a class of expanded clone.

12	few	-	TRBJ2-2	TRBV11-1	ASSQQGRTGELF
13	-	-	TRBJ2-5	TRBV24-1	ATEWGGDAKETQY
20	-	-	TRBJ1-6	TRBV1	TSSQSSGRGQDNSSYNSPLH
12	-	TRBD2	TRBJ2-3	TRBV24-1	ATGLAGDTDTQY
10	-	-	TRBJ2-1	TRBV28	ASSLVADEQF
13	few	-	TRBJ1-1	TRBV4-1	ASSQEGTQNTEAF
14	-	TRBD2	TRBJ2-6	TRBV7-2	ASSFSSGTGANVLT
9	-	-	TRBJ2-5	TRBV10-2	ASSERETQY
14	-	-	TRBJ1-4	TRBV6-1	ASGEEGVATNEKLF
10	-	-	TRBJ1-1	TRBV5-1	ASSFTGTEAF
13	-	-	TRBJ2-2	TRBV6-5	ASSPSTGFTGELF
11	-	-	TRBJ2-4	TRBV19	ASSIVTGSVQY
14	-	TRBD2	TRBJ2-7	TRBV5-1	ASSSGVAGGLHEQY
12	-	TRBD1	TRBJ2-3	TRBV24-1	ATRGQGNTDTQY
13	-	-	TRBJ1-2	TRBV4-1	ASSQDSDIIYGYT
11	-	-	TRBJ1-5	TRBV6-5	ASSTEPGQPQH
16	few	-	TRBJ2-6	TRBV3-1/TRBV3-2	ASSTKMWEGAGANVLT
13	-	-	TRBJ2-5	TRBV27	ASSLSFGGRETQY
14	once	-	TRBJ2-7	TRBV6-1	ASSEGPSGGPYEQY
10	-	-	TRBJ2-5	TRBV2	ASSYSQETQY
12	-	TRBD1	TRBJ1-2	TRBV28	ASSLGTAHYGYT
13	-	TRBD1	TRBJ1-4	TRBV19	ASSAPGQSHEKLF
15	once	TRBD1	TRBJ2-6	TRBV5-1	ASSSGQGPSGANVLT
13	-	TRBD1	TRBJ2-7	TRBV7-3	ASSLMGQGPYEQY
12	few	TRBD1	TRBJ1-5	TRBV5-1	ASSLTGGDQPQH
12	-	TRBD1	TRBJ1-2	TRBV29-1	SVSNRGPSYGYT
13	-	TRBD2	TRBJ2-7	TRBV10-3	AISDQGGGIYEQY
13	-	TRBD1	TRBJ1-4	TRBV25-1	ASSAPGTGYEKLF
11	few	-	TRBJ1-2	TRBV7-9	ASSFDSLNGYT
14	-	TRBD1	TRBJ2-3	TRBV5-1	ASSLSRDRQLDTQY
14	-	TRBD1	TRBJ1-5	TRBV19	ASSYTGGWGNQPQH
11	-	-	TRBJ1-5	TRBV7-2	ASSPQGYQPQH
7	-	-	TRBJ1-1	TRBV12-3/TRBV12-4	ASSLSAF
16	-	TRBD2	TRBJ2-2	TRBV19	ASSYRRRSGRALGELF
15	-	-	TRBJ2-2	TRBV7-2	ASSETSGRRYTGELF